One and the same sample provided the 13 T cell receptor beta chains below, sequenced in a study of blood T cell repertoires in COVID-19 (TCRdb year 2020). Libraries were prepared through the immunoSEQ multiplex PCR assay. Held by TCRdb, this immuneACCESS table contains in-frame sequences only and omits some clones. Under half of the omission traces to an unresolved V gene where checked; the cause of the rest is unknown. This sample comprises approximately 69,000 clones, more than 80% of them detected only once. The ten most abundant clones make up about 14% of the sample. The specimen sequenced was peripheral blood. The receptors derive from a man in his fifties or sixties with COVID-19, enrolled during active disease.

The V and J genes are TRBV7-9 and TRBJ1-2; perhaps TRBD1 as D (6 bases). V was pared by 3 bases and J by 8 bases, with 19 bases between. This CDR3 region has 15 residues. Germline-derived CDR1 and CDR2 are SEHNR and FQNEAQ (reference sequence). The CDR3 loop is CASSLGAGAHGGYTF. CDR3 sequence (DNA): TGTGCCAGCAGCTTGGGTGCGGGGGCGCATGGCGGCTACACCTTC.

V and J are TRBV29-1 and TRBJ2-7; 11 bases map to TRBD1. With V trimmed by 0 bases and J by 4 bases, 2 bases remained unmatched. The CDR3 is 14 amino acids. The germline CDR1 and CDR2 sequences are SQVTM and ANQGSEA. CDR3 nucleotide sequence: TGCAGCGTTGAAGATAGGGACAGGGGGTACGAGCAGTACTTC. Protein sequence: CSVEDRDRGYEQYF.

V usage is TRBV7-9 and J usage is TRBJ1-4, with D perhaps TRBD1 (6 bases). V lost 5 bases to trimming and J lost 4 bases, with 14 bases between them. The CDR3 covers 15 residues. Germline-derived CDR1 and CDR2 are SEHNR and FQNEAQ (reference sequence). CDR3 protein: CASSAETGGNEKLFF. CDR3 sequence (DNA): TGTGCCAGCAGCGCGGAGACAGGCGGTAATGAAAAACTGTTTTTT.

This chain's CDR3 is CASSEGLAGLVEQFF. Here the CDR3 DNA reads TGTGCCAGCAGTGAGGGACTAGCGGGTCTTGTTGAGCAGTTCTTC. The V gene is TRBV6-1, the J gene TRBJ2-1; 12 bases match TRBD2. CDR1 MNHNS and CDR2 SASEGT come from the germline V gene. V lost 3 bases, J lost 9 bases, and 6 bases stayed unmatched. The CDR3 totals 15 residues.

This sequence joins TRBV27 and TRBJ1-1; D perhaps matches TRBD1 (5 bases). V was shortened by 6 bases and J by 4 bases, with 18 bases between the two germline ends. The CDR3 totals 15 residues. CDR1 and CDR2 from the germline V gene are MNHEY and SMNVEV (reference sequence). CDR3 region: CASSARQGSGTEAFF. The CDR3 nucleotides are TGTGCCAGCAGCGCCCGGCAGGGTTCGGGCACTGAAGCTTTCTTT.

V usage is TRBV6-5 and J usage is TRBJ2-5, with D unresolved. The CDR3 sequence is 14 residues long. From germline, CDR1 is MNHEY and CDR2 SVGAGI. Trimming took off 6 bases at V and 4 bases at J, with 15 bases between the two ends. For the CDR3, the DNA is TGTGCCAGCAGACTGACACTCAACGGAGAGACCCAGTACTTC. Its translation: CASRLTLNGETQYF.

The CDR3 here is CASSVDDRQSSGANVLTF. For the CDR3, the DNA is TGTGCCAGCAGCGTAGACGACAGGCAAAGCTCTGGGGCCAACGTCCTGACTTTC. The chain combines TRBV9 with TRBJ2-6, with a tentative D call TRBD1 (6 bases). This CDR3 has 18 residues. Germline V gives CDR1 SGDLS, CDR2 YYNGEE. V lost 0 bases, J lost 0 bases, and 13 bases lay in between.

The J gene is TRBJ2-2, the V gene TRBV5-1; D call uncertain. In germline, CDR1 is SGHRS, CDR2 YFSETQ. The CDR3 extends over 14 amino acids. V was pared by 5 bases and J by 6 bases, with 14 bases between. This CDR3 is CASSPSLSAGELFF. The DNA for the CDR3 is TGCGCCAGCAGTCCAAGCTTATCGGCCGGGGAGCTGTTTTTT.

This chain connects TRBV5-4 to TRBJ2-3; D perhaps matches TRBD2 (7 bases). Trimming shortened V by 3 bases and J by 2 bases, and 16 bases separated the two germline ends. The CDR3 is 16 residues long. Per the germline V gene, CDR1 is SGHNT and CDR2 is YYREEE (reference sequence). CDR3 sequence (DNA): TGTGCCAGCAGCTCGGGGGGCGGGGGCCACACAGATACGCAGTATTTT. Protein sequence: CASSSGGGGHTDTQYF.

The rearrangement joins TRBV19 to TRBJ1-4, with unresolved D. Germline lookup yields CDR1 LNHDA and CDR2 SQIVND (reference sequence). CDR3 size: 15 residues. V was pared by 3 bases and J by 1 base, with 9 bases between. The DNA of the CDR3 is TGTGCCAGTAGTATCGCCGGGAGAACTAATGAAAAACTGTTTTTT. It codes for CASSIAGRTNEKLFF.

The chain has TRBV18 and TRBJ2-5, with a tentative D call TRBD1 (6 bases). The CDR3 runs to 15 residues. Deletions cut 1 base from V and 5 bases from J, with 14 bases between. Germline V gene data show CDR1 as KGHSH and CDR2 as LQKENI. The DNA of the CDR3 is TGTGCCAGCTCACCACGTCAGGGGCGCGGGGAGACCCAGTACTTC. Translating gives CASSPRQGRGETQYF.

The chain carries TRBV6-5 and TRBJ2-7, with 11 bases matching TRBD1. The trim removed 6 bases at V and 4 bases at J, leaving 5 bases unmatched. The CDR3 runs to 14 residues. CDR1 and CDR2 (germline): MNHEY, SVGAGI. The CDR3 bases are TGTGCCAGCAGATACGGACAGGGGGCGTACGAGCAGTACTTC. Its protein is CASRYGQGAYEQYF.

This clone was seen more than once but under ten times. This chain links TRBV7-2 with TRBJ2-7; D call uncertain. The CDR3 length is 16 residues. V lost 3 bases to trimming and J lost 3 bases, with 18 bases between them. The germline gives CDR1 SGHTA, CDR2 FQGNSA. In DNA form, the CDR3 reads TGTGCCAGCAGCTTTTCCTCGACTGTAACTTACTACGAGCAGTACTTC. It codes for CASSFSSTVTYYEQYF. The full variable domain, rest sourced from reference TRBV7-2 and TRBJ2-7, is GAGVSQSPSNKVTEKGKDVELRCDPISGHTALYWYRQSLGQGLEFLIYFQGNSAPDKSGLPSDRFSAERTGGSVSTLTIQRTQQEDSAVYLCASSFSSTVTYYEQYFGPGTRLTVT.